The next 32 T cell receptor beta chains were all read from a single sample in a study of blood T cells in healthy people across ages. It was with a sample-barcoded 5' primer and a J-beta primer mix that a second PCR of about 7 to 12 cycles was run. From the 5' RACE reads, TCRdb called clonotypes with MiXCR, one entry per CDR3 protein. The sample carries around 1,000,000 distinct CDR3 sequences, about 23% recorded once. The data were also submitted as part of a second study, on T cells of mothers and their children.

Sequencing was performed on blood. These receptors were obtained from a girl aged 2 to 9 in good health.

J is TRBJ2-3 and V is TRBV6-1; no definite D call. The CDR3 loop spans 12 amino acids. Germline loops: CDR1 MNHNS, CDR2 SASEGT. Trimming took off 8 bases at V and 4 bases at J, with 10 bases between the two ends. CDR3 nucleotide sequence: TGTGCCAGCTACCGGGCAGCAGATACGCAGTATTTT. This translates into CASYRAADTQYF.

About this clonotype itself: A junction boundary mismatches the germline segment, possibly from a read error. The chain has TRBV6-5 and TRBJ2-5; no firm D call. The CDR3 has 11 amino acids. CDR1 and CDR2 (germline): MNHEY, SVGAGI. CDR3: CAGSDGKRLYF. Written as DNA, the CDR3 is TGTGCCGGCAGTGATGGGAAGAGGCTGTACTTC.

The CDR3, as DNA: TGCAGCGTGTTGGACACTGACACCGGGGAGCTGTTTTTT. It is translated as CSVLDTDTGELFF. The V and J genes are TRBV29-1 and TRBJ2-2; maybe TRBD1 (5 bases). The CDR3 covers 13 residues. The V gene's germline CDR1 is SQVTM and CDR2 ANQGSEA. V shed 6 bases and J shed 3 bases, with 11 bases lying between them.

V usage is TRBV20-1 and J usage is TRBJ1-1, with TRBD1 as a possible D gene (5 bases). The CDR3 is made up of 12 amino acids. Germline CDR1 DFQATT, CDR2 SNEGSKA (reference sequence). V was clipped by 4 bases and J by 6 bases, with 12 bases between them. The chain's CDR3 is CSANQGFAEAFF. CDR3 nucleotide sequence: TGCAGTGCTAACCAGGGATTCGCTGAAGCTTTCTTT.

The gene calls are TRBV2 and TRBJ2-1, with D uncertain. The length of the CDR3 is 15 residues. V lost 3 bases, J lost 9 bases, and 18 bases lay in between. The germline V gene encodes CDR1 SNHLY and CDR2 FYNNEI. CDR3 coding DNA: TGTGCCAGCAGTGACTTGGTGGGTTCGCCGATTGAGCAGTTCTTC. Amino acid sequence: CASSDLVGSPIEQFF.

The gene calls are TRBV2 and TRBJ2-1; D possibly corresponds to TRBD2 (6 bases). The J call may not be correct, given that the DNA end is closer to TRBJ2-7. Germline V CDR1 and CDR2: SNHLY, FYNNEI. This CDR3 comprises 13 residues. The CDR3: CASISPGASEQYF. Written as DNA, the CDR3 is TGTGCCAGCATAAGTCCGGGAGCGTCCGAGCAGTACTTC.

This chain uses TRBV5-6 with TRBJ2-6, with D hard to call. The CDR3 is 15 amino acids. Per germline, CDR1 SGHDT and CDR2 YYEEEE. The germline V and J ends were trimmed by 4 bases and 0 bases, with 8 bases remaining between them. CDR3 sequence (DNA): TGTGCCAGCAGCGAGGTCCCCTCTGGGGCCAACGTCCTGACTTTC. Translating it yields CASSEVPSGANVLTF.

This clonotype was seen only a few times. In DNA form, the CDR3 reads TGTGCCAGCTCACCGGCTAGCGGAACCTACGAGCAGTACTTC. Amino acid sequence: CASSPASGTYEQYF. V usage is TRBV18 and J usage is TRBJ2-5, with 7 bases lining up with TRBD2. Judging by the DNA end, TRBJ2-7 fits better; the J call may be wrong. Germline lookup yields CDR1 KGHSH and CDR2 LQKENI. The CDR3 has 14 residues.

CDR3 bases: TGTGCCAGCCTAGGACGGGGTTACAATCAGCCCCAGCATTTT. Its protein product is CASLGRGYNQPQHF. The rearrangement uses TRBV28 and TRBJ1-5; D gene unclear. Germline V lookup: CDR1 MDHEN, CDR2 SYDVKM. V was trimmed by 8 bases and J by 3 bases, leaving 14 bases between them. CDR3 length: 14 residues.

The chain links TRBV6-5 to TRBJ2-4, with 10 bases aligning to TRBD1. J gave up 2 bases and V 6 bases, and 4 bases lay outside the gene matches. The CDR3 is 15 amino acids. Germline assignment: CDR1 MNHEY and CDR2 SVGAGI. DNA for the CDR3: TGTGCCAGCAGCGGGGGACAGGGGACCAAAAACATTCAGTACTTC. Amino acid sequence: CASSGGQGTKNIQYF.

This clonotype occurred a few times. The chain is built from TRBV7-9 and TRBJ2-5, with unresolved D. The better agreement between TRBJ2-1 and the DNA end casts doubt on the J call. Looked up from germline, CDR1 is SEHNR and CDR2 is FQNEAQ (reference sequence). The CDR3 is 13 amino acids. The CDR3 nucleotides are TGTGCCAGCAGCTTACTGGTGGAAAGCGAGCAGTTCTTC. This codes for CASSLLVESEQFF.

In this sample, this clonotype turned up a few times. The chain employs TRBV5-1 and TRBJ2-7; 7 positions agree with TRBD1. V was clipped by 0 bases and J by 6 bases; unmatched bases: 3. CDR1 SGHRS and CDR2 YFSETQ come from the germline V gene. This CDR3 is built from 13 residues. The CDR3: CASSLEQGFEQYF. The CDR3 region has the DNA TGCGCCAGCAGCTTGGAACAGGGGTTCGAGCAGTACTTC.

The CDR3 is CSVPTWETQYF. CDR3 DNA sequence: TGCAGCGTTCCTACCTGGGAGACCCAGTACTTC. V is TRBV29-1 and J is TRBJ2-5; D unclear. The CDR3 is made up of 11 amino acids. Germline CDR1 SQVTM, CDR2 ANQGSEA. V was clipped by 5 bases and J by 5 bases, with 9 bases between them.

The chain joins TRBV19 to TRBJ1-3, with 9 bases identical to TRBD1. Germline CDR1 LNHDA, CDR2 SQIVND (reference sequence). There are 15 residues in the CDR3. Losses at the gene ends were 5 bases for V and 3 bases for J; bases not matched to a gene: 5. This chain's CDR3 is CASSSGTGFGNTIYF. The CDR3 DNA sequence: TGTGCCAGTAGTTCCGGGACAGGGTTTGGAAACACCATATATTTT.

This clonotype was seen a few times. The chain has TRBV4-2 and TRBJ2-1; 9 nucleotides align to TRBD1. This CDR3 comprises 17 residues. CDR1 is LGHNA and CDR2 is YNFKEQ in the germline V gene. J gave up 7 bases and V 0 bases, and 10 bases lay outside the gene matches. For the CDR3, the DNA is TGTGCCAGCAGCCAAGATATTGGGACAGGGTCGTCTAATGAGCAGTTCTTC. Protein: CASSQDIGTGSSNEQFF.

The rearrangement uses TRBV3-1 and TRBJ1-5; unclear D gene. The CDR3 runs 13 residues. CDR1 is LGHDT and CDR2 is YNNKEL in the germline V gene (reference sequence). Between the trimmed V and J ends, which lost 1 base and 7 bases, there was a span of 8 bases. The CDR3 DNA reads TGTGCCAGCAGCCAAGGATATGGACAGCCCCAGCATTTT. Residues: CASSQGYGQPQHF.

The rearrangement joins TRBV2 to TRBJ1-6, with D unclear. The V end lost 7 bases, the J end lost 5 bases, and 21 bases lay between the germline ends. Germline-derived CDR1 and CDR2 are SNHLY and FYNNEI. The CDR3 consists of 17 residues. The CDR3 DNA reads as TGTGCCAGCACCCCCGAACCGGACGCGCCGGATAATTCACCCCTCCACTTT. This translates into CASTPEPDAPDNSPLHF.

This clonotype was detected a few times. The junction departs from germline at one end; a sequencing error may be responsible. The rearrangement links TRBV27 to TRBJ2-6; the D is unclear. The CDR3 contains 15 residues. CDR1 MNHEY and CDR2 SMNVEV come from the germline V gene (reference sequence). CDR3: CAGSLIFSGANVLTF. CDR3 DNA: TGTGCCGGCAGTTTGATCTTCTCTGGGGCCAACGTCCTGACTTTC. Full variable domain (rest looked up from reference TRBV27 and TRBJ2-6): EAQVTQNPRYLITVTGKKLTVTCSQNMNHEYMSWYRQDPGLGLRQIYYSMNVEVTDKGDVPEGYKVSRKEKRNFPLILESPSPNQTSLYFCAGSLIFSGANVLTFGAGSRLTVL.

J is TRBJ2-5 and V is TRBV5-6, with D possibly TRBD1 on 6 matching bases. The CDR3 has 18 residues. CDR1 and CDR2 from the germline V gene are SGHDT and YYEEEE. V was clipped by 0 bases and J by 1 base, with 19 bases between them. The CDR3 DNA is TGTGCCAGCAGCTTGGGCTTCGTAAATACAGGGCCCCAAGAGACCCAGTACTTC. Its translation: CASSLGFVNTGPQETQYF.

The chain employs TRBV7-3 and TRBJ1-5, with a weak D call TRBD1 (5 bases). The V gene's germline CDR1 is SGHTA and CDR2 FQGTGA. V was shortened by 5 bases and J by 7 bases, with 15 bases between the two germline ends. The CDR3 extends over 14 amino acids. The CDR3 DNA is TGTGCCAGCAGCCCCGGGACCGAGGGGCAGCCCCAGCATTTT. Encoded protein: CASSPGTEGQPQHF.

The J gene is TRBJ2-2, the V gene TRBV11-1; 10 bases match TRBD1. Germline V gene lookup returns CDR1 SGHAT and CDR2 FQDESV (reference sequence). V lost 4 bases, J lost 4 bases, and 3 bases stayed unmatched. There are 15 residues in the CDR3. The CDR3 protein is CASSSRDRGTGELFF. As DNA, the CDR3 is TGTGCCAGCAGCTCCAGGGACAGGGGCACCGGGGAGCTGTTTTTT.

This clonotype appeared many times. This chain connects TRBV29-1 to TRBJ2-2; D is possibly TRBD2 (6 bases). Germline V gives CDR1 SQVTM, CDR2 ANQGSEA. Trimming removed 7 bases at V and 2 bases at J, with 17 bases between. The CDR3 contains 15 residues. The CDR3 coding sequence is TGCAGCGCCCTCGTGGCGGGATTAAACACCGGGGAGCTGTTTTTT. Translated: CSALVAGLNTGELFF.

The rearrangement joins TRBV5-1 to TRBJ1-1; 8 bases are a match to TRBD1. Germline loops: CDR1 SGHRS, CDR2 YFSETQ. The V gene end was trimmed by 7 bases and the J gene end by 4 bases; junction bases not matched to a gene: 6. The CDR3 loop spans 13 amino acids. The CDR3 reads CASGQGMGTEAFF. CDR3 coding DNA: TGCGCCAGCGGACAGGGTATGGGCACTGAAGCTTTCTTT.

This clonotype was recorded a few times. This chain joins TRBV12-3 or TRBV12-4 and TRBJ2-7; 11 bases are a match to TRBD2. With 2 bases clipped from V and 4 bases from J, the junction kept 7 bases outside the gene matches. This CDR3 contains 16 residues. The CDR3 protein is CASSLNLAGGQYEQYF. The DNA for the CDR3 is TGTGCCAGCAGTTTAAACCTAGCGGGAGGACAGTACGAGCAGTACTTC.

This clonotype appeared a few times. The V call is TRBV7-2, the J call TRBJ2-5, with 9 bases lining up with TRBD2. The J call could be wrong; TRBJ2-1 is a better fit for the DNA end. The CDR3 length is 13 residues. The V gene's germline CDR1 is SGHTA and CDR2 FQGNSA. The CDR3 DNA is TGTGCCAGCAGCTTCCAGAGCGGGAGGGAGCAGTTCTTC. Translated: CASSFQSGREQFF.

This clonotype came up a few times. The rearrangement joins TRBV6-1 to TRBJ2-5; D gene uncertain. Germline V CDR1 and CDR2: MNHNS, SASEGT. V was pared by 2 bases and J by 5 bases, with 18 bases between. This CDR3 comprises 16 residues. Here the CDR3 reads CASSESLTLLMETQYF. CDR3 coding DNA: TGTGCCAGCAGTGAAAGTTTGACACTCCTGATGGAGACCCAGTACTTC.

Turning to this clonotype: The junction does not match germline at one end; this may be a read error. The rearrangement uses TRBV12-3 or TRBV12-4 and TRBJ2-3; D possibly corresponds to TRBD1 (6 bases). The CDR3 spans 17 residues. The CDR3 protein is CTSSLEVRTGRADAQYF. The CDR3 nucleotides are TGTACCAGCAGTTTAGAGGTTAGAACAGGGAGAGCAGATGCGCAGTATTTT.

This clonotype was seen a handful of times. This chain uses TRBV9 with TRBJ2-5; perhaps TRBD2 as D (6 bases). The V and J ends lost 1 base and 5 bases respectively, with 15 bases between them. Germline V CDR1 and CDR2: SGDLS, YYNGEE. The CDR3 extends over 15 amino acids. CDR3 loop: CASSVTDTSWETQYF. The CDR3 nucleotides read TGTGCCAGCAGCGTAACTGACACTAGCTGGGAGACCCAGTACTTC. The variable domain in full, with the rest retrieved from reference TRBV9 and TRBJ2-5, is DSGVTQTPKHLITATGQRVTLRCSPRSGDLSVYWYQQSLDQGLQFLIQYYNGEERAKGNILERFSAQQFPDLHSELNLSSLELGDSALYFCASSVTDTSWETQYFGPGTRLLVL.

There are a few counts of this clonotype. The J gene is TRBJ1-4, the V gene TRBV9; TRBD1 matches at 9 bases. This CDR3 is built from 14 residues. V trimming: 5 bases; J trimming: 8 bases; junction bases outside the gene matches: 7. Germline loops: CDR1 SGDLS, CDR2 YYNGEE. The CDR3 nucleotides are TGTGCCAGCAGTAAGGGACAGGGAACCGAAAAACTGTTTTTT. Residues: CASSKGQGTEKLFF.

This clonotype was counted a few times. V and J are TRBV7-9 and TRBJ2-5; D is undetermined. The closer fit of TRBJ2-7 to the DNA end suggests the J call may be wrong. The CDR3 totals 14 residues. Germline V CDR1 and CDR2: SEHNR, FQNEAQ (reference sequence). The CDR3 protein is CASNKLGFVDEQYF. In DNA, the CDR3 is TGTGCCAGCAACAAATTGGGGTTCGTCGACGAGCAGTACTTC.

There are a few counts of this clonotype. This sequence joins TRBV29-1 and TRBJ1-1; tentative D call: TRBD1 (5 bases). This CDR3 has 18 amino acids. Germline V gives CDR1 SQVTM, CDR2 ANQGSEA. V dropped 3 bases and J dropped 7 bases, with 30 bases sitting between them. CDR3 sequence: CSVDARAPGKAQICEAFF. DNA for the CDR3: TGCAGCGTTGATGCACGCGCCCCAGGGAAAGCTCAGATCTGTGAAGCTTTCTTT.

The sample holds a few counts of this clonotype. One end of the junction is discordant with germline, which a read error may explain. CDR3 residues: CASRTGNIQYF. DNA for the CDR3: TGTGCTAGCAGAACGGGGAACATTCAGTACTTC. This chain joins TRBV7-7 and TRBJ2-4, with D perhaps TRBD2 (5 bases). Germline assignment: CDR1 SSHAT and CDR2 FNYEAQ (reference sequence). The CDR3 is made up of 11 amino acids.